The T cell receptor beta chain described here comes from a study of cytomegalovirus exposure and HLA in healthy donors. About the study: An earlier analysis found 110 million or so unique TCR beta sequences from 200 million or so T cells.

Use of 60 Vbeta and 13 Jbeta primers characterized the PCR. Sequencing used immunoSEQ multiplex PCR; TCRdb keeps in-frame clones, though not all of them. Of 210,000 or so clones listed, roughly 78% are singletons. The CDR3 is 13 residues long. CDR1 is MNHEY, CDR2 SMNVEV, per germline (reference sequence). Trimming took off 2 bases at V and 4 bases at J, with 9 bases between the two ends. This rearrangement joins TRBV27 to TRBJ2-7; the D is unclear. Sequenced: PBMCs. The receptor was isolated from a boy between 10 and 17 years old in good health and CMV-seronegative. CDR3 nucleotide sequence: TGTGCCAGCAGTTTAGCGCCGTCTTACGAGCAGTACTTC. Its protein is CASSLAPSYEQYF.